The TCR beta chain under discussion was sequenced for a study of CD8 T cells in ankylosing spondylitis. Library preparation for TCR beta used quantitative 5'-RACE with molecular barcodes. MiXCR, applied by TCRdb to the 5' RACE reads, yields one record per CDR3 protein. There are roughly 190,000 distinct CDR3 sequences in the sample; around 13% occur only once, and approximately 15% lies in the top ten. The length of the CDR3 is 17 residues. V was pared by 1 base and J by 3 bases, with 3 bases of the junction left unmatched. Germline values: CDR1 SGHAT, CDR2 FQNNGV. This clonotype showed up many times.

Sequenced: blood, either unsorted or a sorted T cell fraction (not recorded which). The J gene is TRBJ2-2, the V gene TRBV11-2, with TRBD2 matching 12 bases. The sequence came from a male donor with ankylosing spondylitis or in good health (not recorded which). The CDR3 is CASSLVASGGDTGELFF. The CDR3 nucleotides read TGTGCCAGCAGCTTAGTAGCTAGCGGGGGGGACACCGGGGAGCTGTTTTTT.